The next 7 T cell receptor beta chains were all read from a single sample in a study of shared clonotypes between healthy human individuals. Profiled with immunoSEQ multiplex PCR; TCRdb holds only in-frame clones, not every one. The table has about 1.9 million clones, roughly 95% seen once. Naivety among CD8 cells was defined by CD45RO negativity and positive CCR7 selection, thereby excluding terminally differentiated effector memory CD45RA+ cells. Sample: naive CD8+ T cells from PBMCs. These receptors came from a young man in good health. Some clones in this sample may be carry-over from other donors' samples.

The V and J genes are TRBV7-9 and TRBJ2-5; 13 bases map to TRBD2. The germline V gene has CDR1 SEHNR and CDR2 FQNEAQ (reference sequence). V trimming: 5 bases; J trimming: 4 bases; junction bases outside the gene matches: 1. The CDR3 covers 14 residues. The CDR3: CASSRTSGRETQYF. DNA of the CDR3: TGTGCCAGCAGCCGGACTAGCGGGAGAGAGACCCAGTACTTC. The complete variable domain, with remaining parts taken from reference TRBV7-9 and TRBJ2-5, reads DTGVSQNPRHKITKRGQNVTFRCDPISEHNRLYWYRQTLGQGPEFLTYFQNEAQLEKSRLLSDRFSAERPKGSFSTLEIQRTEQGDSAMYLCASSRTSGRETQYFGPGTRLLVL.

The chain employs TRBV15 and TRBJ1-2; D is ambiguous. The CDR3 contains 13 residues. The V gene lost 0 bases and the J gene lost 6 bases, with 8 bases spanning the gap. Germline V gene sequence: CDR1 LNHNV, CDR2 YYDKDF (reference sequence). The CDR3 sequence: CATSRDFGDGYTF. The CDR3 DNA is TGTGCCACCAGCAGAGATTTTGGGGATGGCTACACCTTC.

A remark on this clone: One junction end disagrees with the germline gene, perhaps due to a read error. The chain combines TRBV5-6 with TRBJ2-7; TRBD2 aligns across 8 bases. Per the germline V gene, CDR1 is SGHDT and CDR2 is YYEEEE. CDR3 length: 13 residues. The CDR3 is CASSPGGGVEAHF. As DNA, the CDR3 is TGTGCCAGCAGCCCGGGAGGGGGAGTTGAGGCGCACTTC.

Remarks on this clone: A junction end diverges from the germline sequence, so it may reflect a read error. The rearrangement links TRBV28 to TRBJ2-7, with D possibly being TRBD1 (6 bases). This CDR3 comprises 11 residues. Germline lookup yields CDR1 MDHEN and CDR2 SYDVKM. The CDR3, as DNA: TGTGCCAGCAACAGGGAATACGGGCAGTACTTC. This sequence encodes CASNREYGQYF. The full variable domain, completed using reference TRBV28 and TRBJ2-7, is DVKVTQSSRYLVKRTGEKVFLECVQDMDHENMFWYRQDPGLGLRLIYFSYDVKMKEKGDIPEGYSVSREKKERFSLILESASTNQTSMYLCASNREYGQYFGPGTRLTVT.

The table lists this clone with a few counts. Other DNA sequences from this sample encode an identical CDR3 as well. The rearrangement links TRBV7-9 to TRBJ1-1; D is possibly TRBD1 (5 bases). The CDR3 runs 11 residues. Germline assignment: CDR1 SEHNR and CDR2 FQNEAQ (reference sequence). Trimming took 5 bases from V and 8 from J, leaving 9 bases between them. In DNA, the CDR3 is TGTGCCAGCAGCCCGGGGACCGAAGCTTTCTTT. Protein product: CASSPGTEAFF. Using reference TRBV7-9 and TRBJ1-1 for the parts outside the CDR3, the full variable domain is DTGVSQNPRHKITKRGQNVTFRCDPISEHNRLYWYRQTLGQGPEFLTYFQNEAQLEKSRLLSDRFSAERPKGSFSTLEIQRTEQGDSAMYLCASSPGTEAFFGQGTRLTVV.

This chain links TRBV9 with TRBJ2-2; 7 bases line up with TRBD1. CDR1 is SGDLS, CDR2 YYNGEE, per germline. The CDR3 sequence is 18 residues long. With V trimmed by 4 bases and J by 6 bases, 18 bases remained unmatched. CDR3 in amino acids: CASSTPSLGQGEPGELFF. The CDR3 DNA follows: TGTGCCAGCAGCACCCCCTCCCTGGGGCAGGGGGAGCCCGGGGAGCTGTTTTTT. Drawing the rest from reference TRBV9 and TRBJ2-2, the complete variable domain is DSGVTQTPKHLITATGQRVTLRCSPRSGDLSVYWYQQSLDQGLQFLIQYYNGEERAKGNILERFSAQQFPDLHSELNLSSLELGDSALYFCASSTPSLGQGEPGELFFGEGSRLTVL.

This rearrangement joins TRBV19 to TRBJ1-1; 7 nucleotides line up with TRBD1. V trimming: 6 bases; J trimming: 1 base; junction bases outside the gene matches: 8. Per germline, CDR1 LNHDA and CDR2 SQIVND (reference sequence). This CDR3 is 15 amino acids long. CDR3 coding DNA: TGTGCCAGTAGGATAACAGGGGTGGGGAACACTGAAGCTTTCTTT. Its translation: CASRITGVGNTEAFF.